Listed below are T cell receptor beta chains from one sample, sequenced in a study of T cell changes during pregnancy in multiple sclerosis. Some clones are missing from TCRdb's copy, which holds only in-frame ones; the method was immunoSEQ multiplex PCR. The sample has 46,000 or so clones, roughly 90% seen once. Source: peripheral blood, taken in the second trimester of pregnancy. The receptors come from a female donor in good health, enrolled as a control in a pregnancy study. The CDR3 runs from the conserved cysteine through the conserved F or W. D genes are given only for firm matches. Only some rows state a clone size, as once, few, many or a class for expanded clones.

16	TRBV7-2	TRBJ1-5	once	TRBD1	CASSPDQGARHQPQHF	TGTGCCAGCAGCCCAGACCAGGGGGCGCGCCATCAGCCCCAGCATTTT
11	TRBV6-1	TRBJ2-1	NA	NA	CATTRYNEQFF	TGTGCCACCACTCGGTACAATGAGCAGTTCTTC
16	TRBV18	TRBJ1-1	NA	NA	CASSPRGLVMNTEAFF	TGTGCCAGCTCACCACGGGGACTGGTGATGAACACTGAAGCTTTCTTT
14	TRBV30	TRBJ1-3	NA	NA	CAWSVSRSGNTIYF	TGTGCCTGGAGTGTTTCTCGCTCTGGAAACACCATATATTTT
14	TRBV6-4	TRBJ1-1	NA	TRBD1	CASRDWDRSTEAFF	TGTGCCAGCAGGGACTGGGACAGGAGCACTGAAGCTTTCTTT
14	TRBV7-2	TRBJ2-3	NA	TRBD1	CASSPDRAFDTQYF	TGTGCCAGCAGCCCCGACAGGGCGTTCGATACGCAGTATTTT
16	TRBV7-2	TRBJ2-2	NA	TRBD2	CASSFNSGALTGELFF	TGTGCCAGCAGCTTCAATAGCGGGGCCCTCACCGGGGAGCTGTTTTTT
14	TRBV15	TRBJ2-7	NA	TRBD1	CATSPSRDRIEQYF	TGTGCCACCAGCCCGTCCCGGGACAGGATCGAGCAGTACTTC
15	TRBV6-5	TRBJ2-5	NA	TRBD2	CASSYGLAGGETQYF	TGTGCCAGCAGTTACGGTCTAGCGGGAGGCGAGACCCAGTACTTC
14	TRBV5-1	TRBJ2-2	NA	NA	CASSLGGLGGELFF	TGCGCCAGCAGCTTGGGGGGGCTCGGCGGGGAGCTGTTTTTT
14	TRBV2	TRBJ2-1	NA	NA	CASERSRESGEQFF	TGTGCCAGCGAGAGGAGCAGGGAATCTGGTGAGCAGTTCTTC
14	TRBV6-1	TRBJ1-1	once	NA	CASSEQGDDTEAFF	TGTGCCAGCAGTGAGCAGGGCGATGACACTGAAGCTTTCTTT
15	TRBV5-6	TRBJ2-2	NA	NA	CASSLKRETAGELFF	TGTGCCAGCAGCTTGAAACGGGAGACGGCCGGGGAGCTGTTTTTT
16	TRBV7-6	TRBJ2-7	NA	NA	CASSLADIAGAYEQYF	TGTGCCAGCAGCTTAGCTGATATAGCCGGAGCCTACGAGCAGTACTTC
13	TRBV7-7	TRBJ1-3	NA	NA	CASSLGPGNTIYF	TGTGCTAGCAGCTTAGGGCCGGGAAACACCATATATTTT
13	TRBV6-5	TRBJ1-4	NA	NA	CASRRRRNEKLFF	TGTGCCAGCAGAAGACGGAGGAATGAAAAACTGTTTTTT
19	TRBV27	TRBJ1-6	NA	TRBD1	CASSLWSADRMNYNSPLHF	TGTGCCAGCAGTTTATGGTCTGCGGACAGGATGAACTATAATTCACCCCTCCACTTT